This TCR beta chain was recovered during a study of CD8 T cells in ankylosing spondylitis. Findings and caveats of the study: A TCR beta motif of eight highly homologous variants appeared characteristic of ankylosing spondylitis blood. Some of the motif variants had earlier been found in reactive arthritis patients' fluid and blood.

As the method for making TCR beta libraries, quantitative 5'-RACE with molecular barcodes was used. One entry per CDR3 protein, called by TCRdb with MiXCR from the 5' RACE reads. The top ten clones hold 1.1% of a sample with around 340,000 distinct CDR3 sequences, 14% to 15% of them seen once. This clonotype was detected only a few times. Its antigen is as yet unknown. J was trimmed by 4 bases and V by 5 bases; bases with no gene match: 10. There are 17 residues in the CDR3. Germline-derived CDR1 and CDR2 are MNHNS and SASEGT. Sequenced: blood, either unsorted or a sorted T cell fraction (not recorded which). The TCR originated in a male donor with ankylosing spondylitis or in good health (not recorded which). V is TRBV6-1 and J is TRBJ2-2; TRBD2 agrees at 10 bases. The CDR3 is CASSHSGRILGTGELFF. CDR3 coding DNA: TGTGCCAGCAGTCATAGCGGGAGGATCCTGGGCACCGGGGAGCTGTTTTTT.